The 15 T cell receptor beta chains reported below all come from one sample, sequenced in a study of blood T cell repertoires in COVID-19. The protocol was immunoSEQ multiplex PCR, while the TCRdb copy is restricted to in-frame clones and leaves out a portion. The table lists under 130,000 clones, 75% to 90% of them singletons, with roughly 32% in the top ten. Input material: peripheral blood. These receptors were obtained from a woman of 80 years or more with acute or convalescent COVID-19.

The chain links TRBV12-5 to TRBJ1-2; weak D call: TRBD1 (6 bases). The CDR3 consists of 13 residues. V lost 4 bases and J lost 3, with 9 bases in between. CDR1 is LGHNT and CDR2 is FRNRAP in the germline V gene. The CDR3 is CASGSQGYYGYTF. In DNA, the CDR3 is TGTGCTAGTGGTTCACAGGGATACTATGGCTACACCTTC.

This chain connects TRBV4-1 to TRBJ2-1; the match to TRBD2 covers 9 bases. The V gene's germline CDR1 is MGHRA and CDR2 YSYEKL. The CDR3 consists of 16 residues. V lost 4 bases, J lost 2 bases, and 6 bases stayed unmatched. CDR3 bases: TGCGCCAGCAGCCTCCTAGCGGGGACGGCCTACAATGAGCAGTTCTTC. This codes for CASSLLAGTAYNEQFF.

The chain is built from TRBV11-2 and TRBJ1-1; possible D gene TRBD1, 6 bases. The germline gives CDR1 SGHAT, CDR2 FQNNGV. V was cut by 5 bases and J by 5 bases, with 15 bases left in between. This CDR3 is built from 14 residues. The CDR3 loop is CASSLLQGRTEAFF. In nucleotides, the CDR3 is TGTGCCAGCAGCCTCCTACAGGGTAGAACTGAAGCTTTCTTT. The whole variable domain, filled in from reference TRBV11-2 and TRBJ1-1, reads EAGVAQSPRYKIIEKRQSVAFWCNPISGHATLYWYQQILGQGPKLLIQFQNNGVVDDSQLPKDRFSAERLKGVDSTLKIQPAKLEDSAVYLCASSLLQGRTEAFFGQGTRLTVV.

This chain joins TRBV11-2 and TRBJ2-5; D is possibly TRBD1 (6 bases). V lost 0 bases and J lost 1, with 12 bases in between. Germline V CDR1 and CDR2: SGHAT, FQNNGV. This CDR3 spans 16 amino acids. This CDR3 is CASSLEAGRGQETQYF. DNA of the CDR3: TGTGCCAGCAGCTTAGAGGCGGGCAGGGGCCAAGAGACCCAGTACTTC.

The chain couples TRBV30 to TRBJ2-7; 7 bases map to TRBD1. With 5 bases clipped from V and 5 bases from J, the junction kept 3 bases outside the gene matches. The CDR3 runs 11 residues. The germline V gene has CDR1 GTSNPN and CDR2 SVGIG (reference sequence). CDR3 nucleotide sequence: TGTGCCTGGGCCAGGGGGAACGAGCAGTACTTC. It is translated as CAWARGNEQYF.

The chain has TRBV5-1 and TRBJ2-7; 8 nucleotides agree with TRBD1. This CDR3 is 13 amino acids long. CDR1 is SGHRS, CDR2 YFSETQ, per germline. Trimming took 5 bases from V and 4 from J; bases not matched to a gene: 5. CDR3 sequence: CASSTGGMYEQYF. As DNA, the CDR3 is TGCGCCAGCAGTACAGGGGGAATGTACGAGCAGTACTTC.

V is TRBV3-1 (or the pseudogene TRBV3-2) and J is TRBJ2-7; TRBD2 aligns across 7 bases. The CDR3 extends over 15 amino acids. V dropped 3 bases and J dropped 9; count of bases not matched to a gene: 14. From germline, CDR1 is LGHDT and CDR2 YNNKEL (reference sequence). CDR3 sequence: CASSQYGTGGGRQYF. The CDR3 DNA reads TGTGCCAGCAGCCAGTACGGGACGGGGGGTGGTCGGCAGTACTTC.

The CDR3 reads CASSPHPGQLYNEQFF. The CDR3 nucleotides read TGTGCCAGCAGCCCACATCCGGGACAACTATACAATGAGCAGTTCTTC. V is TRBV11-2 and J is TRBJ2-1; tentative D call: TRBD1 (6 bases). CDR1 and CDR2 (germline): SGHAT, FQNNGV. The CDR3 covers 16 residues. Trimming cost V 5 bases and J 4 bases, with 18 bases left between them.

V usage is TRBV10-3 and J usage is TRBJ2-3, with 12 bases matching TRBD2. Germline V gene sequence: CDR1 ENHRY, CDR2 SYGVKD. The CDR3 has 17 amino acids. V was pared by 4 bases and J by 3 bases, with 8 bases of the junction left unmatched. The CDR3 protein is CAISGLAGGRETDTQYF. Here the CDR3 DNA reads TGTGCCATCAGTGGGCTAGCGGGGGGGCGAGAAACAGATACGCAGTATTTT.

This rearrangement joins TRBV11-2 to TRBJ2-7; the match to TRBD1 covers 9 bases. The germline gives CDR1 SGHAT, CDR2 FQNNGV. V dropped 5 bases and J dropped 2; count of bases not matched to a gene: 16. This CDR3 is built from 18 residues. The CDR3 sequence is CASSQKNTLRDRAYEQYF. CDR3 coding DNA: TGTGCCAGCAGCCAAAAAAACACACTCCGGGACAGGGCCTACGAGCAGTACTTC.

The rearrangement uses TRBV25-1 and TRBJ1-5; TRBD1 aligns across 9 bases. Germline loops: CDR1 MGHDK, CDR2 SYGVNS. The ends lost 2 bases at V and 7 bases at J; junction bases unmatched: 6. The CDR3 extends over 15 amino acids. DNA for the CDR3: TGTGCCAGCAGTGAAGGGACAGGGATCGACCAGCCCCAGCATTTT. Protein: CASSEGTGIDQPQHF.

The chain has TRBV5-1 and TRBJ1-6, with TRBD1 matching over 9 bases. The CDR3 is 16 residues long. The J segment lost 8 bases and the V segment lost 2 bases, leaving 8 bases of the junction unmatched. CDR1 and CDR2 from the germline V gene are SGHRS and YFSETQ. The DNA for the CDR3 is TGCGCCAGCAGCTTAGAGGGGACAGGGTCTGATTCACCCCTCCACTTT. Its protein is CASSLEGTGSDSPLHF.

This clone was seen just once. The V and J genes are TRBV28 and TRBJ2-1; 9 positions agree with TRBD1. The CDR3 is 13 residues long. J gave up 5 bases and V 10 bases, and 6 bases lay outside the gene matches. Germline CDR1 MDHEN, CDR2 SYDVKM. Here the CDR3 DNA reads TGTGCCATCCGACAGGGGGTTGACAATGAGCAGTTCTTC. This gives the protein CAIRQGVDNEQFF.

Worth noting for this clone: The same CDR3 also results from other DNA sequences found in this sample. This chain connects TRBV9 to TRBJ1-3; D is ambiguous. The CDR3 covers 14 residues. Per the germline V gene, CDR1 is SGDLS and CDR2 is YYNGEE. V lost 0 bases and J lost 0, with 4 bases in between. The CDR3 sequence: CASSVESSGNTIYF. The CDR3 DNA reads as TGTGCCAGCAGCGTAGAGAGCTCTGGAAACACCATATATTTT.

CDR3 residues: CASTGVESPLHF. The CDR3 DNA follows: TGTGCCTCGACAGGGGTTGAGTCACCCCTCCACTTT. The gene calls are TRBV30 and TRBJ1-6; 8 nucleotides line up with TRBD1. The CDR3 runs to 12 residues. Trimming removed 7 bases from V and 10 bases from J; junction bases left unmatched: 6. Per the germline V gene, CDR1 is GTSNPN and CDR2 is SVGIG (reference sequence). The full variable domain, completed using reference TRBV30 and TRBJ1-6, is SQTIHQWPATLVQPVGSPLSLECTVEGTSNPNLYWYRQAAGRGLQLLFYSVGIGQISSEVPQNLSASRPQDRQFILSSKKLLLSDSGFYLCASTGVESPLHFGNGTRLTVT.